These 20 T cell receptor beta chains were all obtained from the same sample, sequenced in a study of type 1 and type 2 diabetes patients. PCR was run on genomic DNA. The TCR beta CDR3 region was amplified using 30 forward and 13 reverse primers. TCRdb re-called the multiplex PCR reads through MiXCR, storing one row per CDR3 protein. The sample contains 280,000 or so distinct CDR3 sequences, around 47% of which appear only once. Sequencing was done on a sample of peripheral blood mononuclear cells (PBMCs). The receptors shown here come from a man in his late teens or twenties with type 2 diabetes.

The rearrangement uses TRBV9 and TRBJ2-5; 7 positions match TRBD1. The V gene's germline CDR1 is SGDLS and CDR2 YYNGEE. J was trimmed by 5 bases and V by 0 bases; bases with no gene match: 7. The CDR3 spans 15 residues. The CDR3 loop reads CASSVEQGNIETQYF. Here the CDR3 DNA reads TGTGCCAGCAGCGTAGAACAGGGGAACATTGAGACCCAGTACTTC.

The CDR3 reads CASSPPGQVNQPQHF. CDR3 sequence (DNA): TGTGCCAGCAGCCCACCCGGACAAGTCAATCAGCCCCAGCATTTT. This chain connects TRBV28 to TRBJ1-5; a weak D match, TRBD1 (5 bases). The V gene's germline CDR1 is MDHEN and CDR2 SYDVKM. The V end was cut by 6 bases, the J end by 3 bases, with 15 bases between. CDR3 length: 15 amino acids.

The rearrangement joins TRBV6-5 to TRBJ1-1; perhaps TRBD1 as D (5 bases). V lost 6 bases and J 8 bases, leaving 16 bases between the germline ends. Germline lookup yields CDR1 MNHEY and CDR2 SVGAGI. The CDR3 is 13 amino acids. In DNA, the CDR3 is TGTGCCAGCAGGCGTGATGGGGGGGGGGAAGCTTTCTTT. Translating it yields CASRRDGGGEAFF.

V usage is TRBV20-1 and J usage is TRBJ2-7, with 8 bases lining up with TRBD2. CDR1 is DFQATT, CDR2 SNEGSKA, per germline (reference sequence). The CDR3 covers 14 residues. V shed 0 bases, J shed 6 bases, and the junction held 7 bases outside the gene matches. CDR3 loop: CSARERLARSEQYF. CDR3 coding DNA: TGCAGTGCTAGAGAACGACTAGCGCGAAGCGAGCAGTACTTC.

This chain connects TRBV19 to TRBJ2-7, with 7 bases matching TRBD2. Trimming at V came to 7 bases and at J to 6 bases, leaving 6 bases not matched to a gene. CDR1 and CDR2 from the germline V gene are LNHDA and SQIVND (reference sequence). The CDR3 spans 12 residues. DNA of the CDR3: TGTGCCAGTAATGAGCGGGGAGGCGAGCAGTACTTC. It encodes CASNERGGEQYF.

This clonotype was observed a handful of times. V is TRBV11-3 and J is TRBJ1-6, with TRBD1 as a possible D gene (5 bases). This CDR3 comprises 14 residues. The V end lost 5 bases, the J end lost 4 bases, and 9 bases lay between the germline ends. Per the germline V gene, CDR1 is SGHNT and CDR2 is YENEEA. CDR3 amino acids: CASSPRGYNSPLHF. CDR3 in DNA: TGTGCCAGCAGCCCCCGGGGGTATAATTCACCCCTCCACTTT.

CDR3 sequence reads: CASSVGQGVEAFF. CDR3 sequence (DNA): TGTGCCAGCAGTGTAGGACAGGGGGTTGAAGCTTTCTTT. The rearrangement links TRBV27 to TRBJ1-1; TRBD1 matches at 10 bases. The CDR3 runs to 13 residues. Germline V gives CDR1 MNHEY, CDR2 SMNVEV (reference sequence). V gave up 5 bases and J gave up 7 bases; unmatched junction bases: 4.

The rearrangement links TRBV7-2 to TRBJ2-3; perhaps TRBD2 as D (7 bases). There are 15 residues in the CDR3. V lost 5 bases, J lost 4 bases, and 16 bases lay in between. CDR1 is SGHTA, CDR2 FQGNSA, per germline. CDR3 DNA sequence: TGTGCCAGCAGCCTAGTGGGCGGGGGCGCAGATACGCAGTATTTT. This codes for CASSLVGGGADTQYF.

The chain carries TRBV5-1 and TRBJ2-3, with TRBD1 matching over 7 bases. The V and J ends lost 1 base and 8 bases, in that order; junction bases with no gene match: 10. The V gene's germline CDR1 is SGHRS and CDR2 YFSETQ. The CDR3 is 15 amino acids. Written as DNA, the CDR3 is TGCGCCAGCAGCTTGACAGGGGTCGTCAATCCTACGCAGTATTTT. This codes for CASSLTGVVNPTQYF. The entire variable domain, with the rest obtained from reference TRBV5-1 and TRBJ2-3, is as follows: KAGVTQTPRYLIKTRGQQVTLSCSPISGHRSVSWYQQTPGQGLQFLFEYFSETQRNKGNFPGRFSGRQFSNSRSEMNVSTLELGDSALYLCASSLTGVVNPTQYFGPGTRLTVL.

The chain uses TRBV6-2 or TRBV6-3 and TRBJ2-7; D might be TRBD2 (6 bases). Between the trimmed V and J ends, which lost 11 bases and 4 bases, there was a span of 21 bases. From germline, CDR1 is MNHEY and CDR2 SVGEGT. This CDR3 contains 14 residues. The CDR3 region has the DNA TGTGCCGTCGACCCCGGGGGTGCTGGGTACGAGCAGTACTTC. It codes for CAVDPGGAGYEQYF.

The rearrangement joins TRBV7-9 to TRBJ1-5; D is unclear. Germline lookup yields CDR1 SEHNR and CDR2 FQNEAQ (reference sequence). Trimming removed 0 bases from V and 0 bases from J, with 12 bases in between. CDR3 length: 17 residues. CDR3 amino acids: CASSLAGRTYSNQPQHF. The CDR3 DNA follows: TGTGCCAGCAGCTTAGCGGGGAGGACGTATAGCAATCAGCCCCAGCATTTT.

The chain uses TRBV15 and TRBJ1-5; D not certain. Germline-derived CDR1 and CDR2 are LNHNV and YYDKDF (reference sequence). V was cut by 8 bases and J by 0 bases, with 11 bases left in between. The CDR3 has 14 residues. CDR3 nucleotides: TGTGCCACCGCGAACAGCTATAGCAATCAGCCCCAGCATTTT. This translates into CATANSYSNQPQHF.

The chain uses TRBV6-1 and TRBJ2-7; D unresolved. The germline V gene has CDR1 MNHNS and CDR2 SASEGT. Trimming removed 8 bases at V and 1 base at J, with 15 bases between. The CDR3 has 14 amino acids. As DNA, the CDR3 is TGTGCCAGCGAGGATTTGGCACCTTCCTACGAGCAGTACTTC. It encodes CASEDLAPSYEQYF.

This clonotype was found a few times. CDR3 sequence reads: CASSHTGYEQYF. DNA of the CDR3: TGTGCCAGTAGTCATACAGGCTACGAGCAGTACTTC. The V and J genes are TRBV19 and TRBJ2-7, with D possibly being TRBD1 (5 bases). V lost 5 bases, J lost 3 bases, and 8 bases lay in between. The CDR3 consists of 12 residues. CDR1 is LNHDA, CDR2 SQIVND, per germline (reference sequence).

This clonotype came up a few times. The chain couples TRBV29-1 to TRBJ1-1, with 9 bases that match TRBD1. Germline lookup yields CDR1 SQVTM and CDR2 ANQGSEA. The trim removed 2 bases at V and 2 bases at J, leaving 3 bases unmatched. The CDR3 has 14 residues. The CDR3 spells CSVEPTGGNTEAFF. Written as DNA, the CDR3 is TGCAGCGTTGAACCCACAGGGGGCAACACTGAAGCTTTCTTT.

This clonotype was seen a few times. The CDR3 end shows no conserved phenylalanine or tryptophan, and so a read error is likely. The rearrangement joins TRBV19 to TRBJ2-1, with a tentative D call TRBD1 (5 bases). From germline, CDR1 is LNHDA and CDR2 SQIVND (reference sequence). The CDR3 spans 16 residues. The ends were cut back, 5 bases at V and 0 bases at J, with 14 bases in the middle. The CDR3 DNA reads as TGTGCCAGTAGTGGGGCGGTGATGAGCTCCTACAATGAGCAGTTCATC. Translated, it gives CASSGAVMSSYNEQFI.

This clonotype was seen repeatedly, ten times or more. This chain links TRBV2 with TRBJ2-7; TRBD1 agrees at 9 bases. V shed 2 bases and J 3 bases; nucleotides not matched to a gene: 2. Germline values: CDR1 SNHLY, CDR2 FYNNEI. This CDR3 is built from 14 residues. CDR3 sequence (DNA): TGTGCCAGCAGTGAACAGGACAGGGGCTACGAGCAGTACTTC. Its protein product is CASSEQDRGYEQYF.

V is TRBV2 and J is TRBJ2-5; the D gene is possibly TRBD2 (6 bases). V was shortened by 8 bases and J by 2 bases, with 18 bases between the two germline ends. This CDR3 has 15 amino acids. Germline V CDR1 and CDR2: SNHLY, FYNNEI. CDR3 protein: CASVLLPSVQETQYF. CDR3 in DNA: TGTGCCAGCGTCCTCCTGCCTAGCGTGCAAGAGACCCAGTACTTC.

Written as DNA, the CDR3 is TGTGCCAGCAGTTACCCATCGGGACAGACTAATTCACCCCTCCACTTT. Amino acid sequence: CASSYPSGQTNSPLHF. The chain combines TRBV6-6 with TRBJ1-6, with TRBD1 matching over 7 bases. The CDR3 sequence is 16 residues long. J lost 6 bases, V lost 2 bases, and 7 bases had no gene match. Germline V gene data show CDR1 as MNHNY and CDR2 as SVGAGI (reference sequence).

This clonotype was observed a handful of times. J is TRBJ2-3 and V is TRBV2; 11 bases agree with TRBD2. The V and J ends lost 0 bases and 4 bases, in that order; junction bases with no gene match: 3. The CDR3 runs to 16 residues. Germline V gives CDR1 SNHLY, CDR2 FYNNEI. The CDR3 sequence is CASSEAVSGGADTQYF. CDR3 nucleotide sequence: TGTGCCAGCAGTGAAGCTGTTAGCGGGGGGGCAGATACGCAGTATTTT.